The source of this T cell receptor beta chain is a study of CXCR3-negative and CXCR3-positive naive CD8 T cells. Study findings and constraints: Naive cells positive for CXCR3 carried more hydrophobic TRB CDR3s than CXCR3-negative ones.

Libraries of TRB cDNA were made by 5' RACE and carried UMIs. From the 5' RACE reads, TCRdb lists one entry per CDR3 protein and no DNA. This listing includes 85,000 to 120,000 distinct CDR3 sequences. This CDR3 is 13 amino acids long. CDR1 is MNHEY and CDR2 is SVGEGT in the germline V gene. Regarding this clonotype: Antigen specificity is unknown.

The sample was naive CXCR3+ CD8+ T cells from blood. Subset here: CD45RO-CCR7+CD27+CD95- naive CD8+ T cells expressing CXCR3 (TNR3+). The sequence was collected from a human donor in good health. Some clones in this sample may be carry-over from other donors' samples. V and J are TRBV6-2 or TRBV6-3 and TRBJ2-1. The chain's CDR3 is CASSHGSINEQFF.